These T cell receptor beta chains were read from a single sample in a study of identical twins. TCRdb re-called the 5' RACE reads with MiXCR, one entry per CDR3 protein. The data contain 600,000 to 850,000 distinct CDR3 sequences, roughly 20% of them singletons. These records were also assigned to another study, of T cells expressing NK-cell markers.

What was sequenced was PBMCs. These receptors originate from a woman between 18 and 30 years old in good health. Each CDR3 is given with its conserved first and last residue. Each record gives: J gene, clone size, D gene, V gene, CDR3 protein, CDR3 DNA. D genes are given only for firm matches. Clone size is given for some rows only: seen once, a few or many times, or a class if the clone is expanded.

>TRBJ2-7|few|TRBD2|TRBV12-3/TRBV12-4
CASSPGGASQYF
TGTGCCAGCAGCCCCGGGGGGGCGTCTCAGTACTTC
>TRBJ2-7|few|.|TRBV20-1
CSARREVNEQYF
TGCAGTGCCCGCAGGGAAGTGAACGAGCAGTACTTC
>TRBJ2-7|.|TRBD2|TRBV6-5
CASSYTGLAGEQYF
TGTGCCAGCAGTTACACTGGACTAGCGGGCGAGCAGTACTTC
>TRBJ2-1|few|TRBD2|TRBV18
CASSPPLAGEQFF
TGTGCCAGCTCACCACCGCTAGCGGGAGAGCAGTTCTTC
>TRBJ2-1|.|.|TRBV20-1
CSARSSTSRVYNEQFF
TGCAGTGCTAGGAGCTCTACTAGCAGAGTTTACAATGAGCAGTTCTTC
>TRBJ2-1|.|TRBD2|TRBV9
CASSERTWTSGSKRNEQFF
TGTGCCAGCAGCGAACGAACTTGGACTAGCGGGAGTAAGCGGAATGAGCAGTTCTTC
>TRBJ1-4|many|.|TRBV12-3/TRBV12-4
CASSLSVF
TGTGCCAGCAGTTTATCTGTTTTT
>TRBJ2-1|few|.|TRBV29-1
CSVEARGPSYNEQFF
TGCAGCGTTGAAGCACGGGGTCCATCCTACAATGAGCAGTTCTTC
>TRBJ2-1|few|.|TRBV6-2/TRBV6-3
CASSHPSRAEQFF
TGTGCCAGCAGTCACCCATCTAGGGCTGAGCAGTTCTTC
>TRBJ2-5|.|TRBD1|TRBV29-1
CSVSHRGETQYF
TGCAGCGTTAGCCACAGGGGGGAGACCCAGTACTTC
>TRBJ2-3|few|.|TRBV3-1
CASNIQGTTDTQYF
TGTGCCAGCAATATACAGGGAACCACAGATACGCAGTATTTT
>TRBJ2-2|.|.|TRBV7-9
CASSGGKERSEAGELFF
TGTGCCAGCAGCGGGGGTAAAGAGCGGTCTGAAGCCGGGGAGCTGTTTTTT
>TRBJ2-3|.|.|TRBV20-1
CSARDYGVMSRQYF
TGCAGTGCTAGAGATTACGGGGTGATGAGTAGGCAGTATTTT
>TRBJ1-2|.|.|TRBV4-3
CASSQGRKGGYTF
TGCGCCAGCAGCCAAGGCCGGAAAGGAGGCTACACCTTC
>TRBJ1-2|few|TRBD1|TRBV6-1
CASSPRTGEDYGYTF
TGTGCCAGCAGTCCACGGACAGGCGAGGACTATGGCTACACCTTC
>TRBJ1-2|.|.|TRBV20-1
CSARGKGLNYGYTF
TGCAGTGCTAGAGGCAAGGGACTCAACTATGGCTACACCTTC